This T cell receptor (beta chain) derives from a study of T cell responses to AZD1222 COVID-19 vaccine. Study-wide background: Analyses pooled second doses at about 4 or about 12 weeks. General study results and limits: Only a handful of AZD1222 recipients, roughly six in all, had baseline seropositivity. Donors were chiefly white British, with a greater number of females, and clonal diversity was perhaps underestimated. Within unmutated variant regions lay the reported targets of nearly half of spike-specific TCRs.

A note on this clone: Antigen: not known.

Measured with immunoSEQ multiplex PCR; TCRdb has only the in-frame clones, and not every one. The table includes about 84,000 clones, 70% to 90% detected once. CDR3 size: 16 residues. The germline V gene encodes CDR1 SGHTA and CDR2 FQGNSA. Trimming shortened V by 1 base and J by 4 bases, and 14 bases separated the two germline ends. The chain has TRBV7-2 and TRBJ2-1; D is possibly TRBD1 (5 bases). The clonotype was recovered from an adult in good health. Specimen: peripheral blood, collected on day 0 of AZD1222 vaccination. The CDR3: CASSLVGEPGYNEQFF. The CDR3 DNA reads TGTGCCAGCAGCTTAGTAGGGGAACCAGGGTACAATGAGCAGTTCTTC.